The clone carrying this T cell receptor (beta chain) was detected only once. Its matching antigen is unknown. Per the germline V gene, CDR1 is SGHTA and CDR2 is FQGNSA. Trimming pared 6 bases from V and 6 bases from J, leaving 27 bases between. There are 18 residues in the CDR3. The primer mix had 60 Vbeta and 13 Jbeta primers. This table comes from immunoSEQ multiplex PCR, and its TCRdb copy is limited to in-frame clones, with some not included. This table holds approximately 140,000 clones, roughly 79% found once. This entry comes from a study of cytomegalovirus exposure and HLA in healthy donors. Study results and limitations: Later genetic work tied a missense DCLRE1C variant to beta-chain V and J trimming. Later findings reportedly placed an Asian-associated ancestry cluster below the roughly 700-donor mean for N-insertions. Because they were indistinguishable, some V segments, including TRBV6-2 and TRBV6-3, were excluded. Later analysis identified several of the most significant clusters that appeared linked to common viral pathogens.

Material: PBMCs. This receptor was identified in a male donor in good health and CMV-seronegative. J is TRBJ2-1 and V is TRBV7-2; possibly TRBD2 for D (8 bases). Written as DNA, the CDR3 is TGTGCCAGCAGACACTACAGGGGACTAGGCAAGAGGGTCAATGAGCAGTTCTTC. Translation: CASRHYRGLGKRVNEQFF.